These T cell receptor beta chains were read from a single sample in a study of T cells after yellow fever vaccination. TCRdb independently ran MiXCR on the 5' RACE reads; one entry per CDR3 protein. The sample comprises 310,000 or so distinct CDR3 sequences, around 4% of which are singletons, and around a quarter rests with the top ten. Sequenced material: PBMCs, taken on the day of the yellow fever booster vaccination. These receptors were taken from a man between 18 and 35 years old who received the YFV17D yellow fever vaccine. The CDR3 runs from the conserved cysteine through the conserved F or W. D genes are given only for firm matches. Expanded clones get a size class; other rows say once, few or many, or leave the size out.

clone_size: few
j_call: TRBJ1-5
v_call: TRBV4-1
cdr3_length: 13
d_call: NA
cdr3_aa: CASSQGPRQPQHF
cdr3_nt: TGCGCCAGCAGCCAGGGCCCCAGGCAGCCCCAGCATTTT

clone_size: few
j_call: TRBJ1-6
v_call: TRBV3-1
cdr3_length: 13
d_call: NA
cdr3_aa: CASSPLGASPLHF
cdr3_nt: TGTGCCAGCAGCCCCCTGGGAGCGTCACCCCTCCACTTT

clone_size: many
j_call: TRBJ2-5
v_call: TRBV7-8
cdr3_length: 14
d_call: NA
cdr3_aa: CASSPGAGRETQYF
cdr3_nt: TGTGCCAGCAGCCCGGGAGCAGGGCGGGAGACCCAGTACTTC

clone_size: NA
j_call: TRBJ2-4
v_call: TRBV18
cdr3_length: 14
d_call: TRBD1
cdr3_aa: CASSLGDRGDIQYF
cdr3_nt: TGTGCCAGCTCACTTGGCGACAGGGGTGACATTCAGTACTTC

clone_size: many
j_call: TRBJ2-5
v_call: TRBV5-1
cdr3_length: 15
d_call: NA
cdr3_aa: CASSSTGTSGGTQYF
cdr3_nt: TGCGCCAGCAGCAGTACCGGGACCTCAGGTGGGACCCAGTACTTC

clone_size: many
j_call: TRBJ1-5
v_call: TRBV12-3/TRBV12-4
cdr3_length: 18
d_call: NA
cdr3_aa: CASSQDFLGGVNNQPQHF
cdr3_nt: TGTGCCAGCAGCCAGGACTTCCTCGGAGGGGTGAACAATCAGCCCCAGCATTTT

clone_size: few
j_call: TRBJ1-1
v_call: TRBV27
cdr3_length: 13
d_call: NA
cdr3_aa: CASSRAWGIEAFF
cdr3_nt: TGTGCCAGCTCCCGGGCATGGGGGATTGAAGCTTTCTTT

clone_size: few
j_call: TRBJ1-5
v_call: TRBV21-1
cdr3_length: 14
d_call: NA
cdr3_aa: CASWGQGGNQPQHF
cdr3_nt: TGTGCCAGCTGGGGCCAGGGGGGGAATCAGCCCCAGCATTTT

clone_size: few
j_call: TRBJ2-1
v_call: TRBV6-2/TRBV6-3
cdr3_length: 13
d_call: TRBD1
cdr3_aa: CASSRRTGNEQFF
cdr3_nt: TGTGCCAGCAGTCGTAGGACAGGCAATGAGCAGTTCTTC

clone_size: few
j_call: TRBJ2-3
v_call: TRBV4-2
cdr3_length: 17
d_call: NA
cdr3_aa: CASSLREGISSTDTQYF
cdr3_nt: TGTGCCAGCAGCCTACGTGAGGGGATCAGTAGCACAGATACGCAGTATTTT

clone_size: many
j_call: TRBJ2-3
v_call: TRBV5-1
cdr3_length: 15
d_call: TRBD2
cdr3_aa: CASSSGLGFTDTQYF
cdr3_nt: TGCGCCAGCAGCTCGGGACTAGGATTTACAGATACGCAGTATTTT

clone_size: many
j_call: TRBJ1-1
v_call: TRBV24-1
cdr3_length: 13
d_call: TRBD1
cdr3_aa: CASRGQGTTEAFF
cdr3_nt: TGTGCCTCTCGGGGACAGGGAACTACTGAAGCTTTCTTT

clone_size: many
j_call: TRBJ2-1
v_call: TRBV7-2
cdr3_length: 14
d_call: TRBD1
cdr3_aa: CASSRDSSYNEQFF
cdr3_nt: TGTGCCAGCAGCCGGGACAGCTCCTACAATGAGCAGTTCTTC

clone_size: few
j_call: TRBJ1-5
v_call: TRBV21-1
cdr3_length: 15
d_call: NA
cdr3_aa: CASSKGVTGNQPQHF
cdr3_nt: TGTGCCAGCAGCAAAGGGGTTACAGGGAATCAGCCCCAGCATTTT